This TCR beta chain is drawn from a study of radiation and T cells in renal cell carcinoma. Time point reported: baseline pretreatment blood. Treatment in this sample: 15 Gy SBRT to primary tumor, nephrectomy 4 weeks later. The repertoire was sequenced with immunoSEQ multiplex PCR; TCRdb's copy has only in-frame clones and lacks some. Of roughly 100,000 clones in the sample, around nine tenths are singletons; the top ten hold roughly 8%. CDR3 length: 13 amino acids. CDR1 and CDR2 from the germline V gene are SEHNR and FQNEAQ (reference sequence). V lost 4 bases and J 8 bases, leaving 13 bases between the germline ends.

This clonotype was obtained from a man in his forties or fifties with renal cell carcinoma. V is TRBV7-9 and J is TRBJ2-3, with D unclear. The material was blood, obtained from a patient whose treatment included radiotherapy and nephrectomy. In DNA form, the CDR3 reads TGTGCCAGCAGCTCATCCACTACTGGTACGCAGTATTTT. Translated, it gives CASSSSTTGTQYF. Drawing the rest from reference TRBV7-9 and TRBJ2-3, the complete variable domain is DTGVSQNPRHKITKRGQNVTFRCDPISEHNRLYWYRQTLGQGPEFLTYFQNEAQLEKSRLLSDRFSAERPKGSFSTLEIQRTEQGDSAMYLCASSSSTTGTQYFGPGTRLTVL.